The 19 T cell receptor beta chains below come from one sample, sequenced in a study of blood T cell repertoires in COVID-19 (dated by TCRdb to the early 2020s). Library method: the immunoSEQ multiplex PCR assay. The immuneACCESS repertoire file appears here via TCRdb, limited to in-frame rearrangements. These files lack a portion of the clones; in checked studies, under half of the deficit traces to unresolved V genes, and the cause of the others is not known. In all, the sample holds about 160,000 clones, and 80% to 95% of those were seen once. Over 3.5% of the sample comes from the top ten. The sample taken for sequencing was peripheral blood. These receptors came from a woman aged 45 to 65 with acute or convalescent COVID-19.

This chain uses TRBV11-2 with TRBJ1-2; weak D call: TRBD1 (5 bases). Germline CDR1 SGHAT, CDR2 FQNNGV. Trimming removed 1 base at V and 5 bases at J, with 14 bases between. The CDR3 is 15 residues long. The CDR3 DNA reads TGTGCCAGCAGCTTAGTGGCAGGGTCCGAGTATGGCTACACCTTC. As protein: CASSLVAGSEYGYTF.

The chain has TRBV24-1 and TRBJ2-1; 13 bases line up with TRBD2. This CDR3 contains 16 residues. After removal of 3 bases from V and 5 bases from J, the junction contained 3 bases not matched to a gene. Germline-derived CDR1 and CDR2 are KGHDR and SFDVKD. CDR3 DNA: TGTGCCACCAGTGATCCAGGACTAGCGGGGGACAATGAGCAGTTCTTC. Protein product: CATSDPGLAGDNEQFF.

This chain links TRBV7-2 with TRBJ2-7, with TRBD2 matching 13 bases. V shed 1 base and J 8 bases; nucleotides not matched to a gene: 8. CDR1 and CDR2 from the germline V gene are SGHTA and FQGNSA. This CDR3 region has 16 residues. The CDR3 region is CASSLGGLAGEEQQYF. In DNA, the CDR3 is TGTGCCAGCAGCTTAGGCGGACTAGCGGGAGAGGAACAGCAGTACTTC.

This rearrangement joins TRBV19 to TRBJ2-1, with D perhaps TRBD2 (5 bases). The CDR3 contains 14 residues. Trimming left V 5 bases short and J 5 bases short, with 13 bases between. Germline CDR1 reads LNHDA; CDR2 reads SQIVND (reference sequence). The CDR3 DNA sequence: TGTGCCAGTAGTTTACTAGGGCCGGACAATGAGCAGTTCTTC. Encoded protein: CASSLLGPDNEQFF. The whole variable domain, remainder taken from reference TRBV19 and TRBJ2-1, is DGGITQSPKYLFRKEGQNVTLSCEQNLNHDAMYWYRQDPGQGLRLIYYSQIVNDFQKGDIAEGYSVSREKKESFPLTVTSAQKNPTAFYLCASSLLGPDNEQFFGPGTRLTVL.

As for this clone: The sample carries other DNA sequences with the same CDR3. This chain uses TRBV7-6 with TRBJ2-7; 12 nucleotides agree with TRBD1. The CDR3 loop spans 14 amino acids. Trimming removed 5 bases from V and 4 bases from J; junction bases left unmatched: 3. Germline V gives CDR1 SGHVS, CDR2 FNYEAQ. The DNA for the CDR3 is TGTGCCAGCAGCCCGGGACAGGGGGCATACGAGCAGTACTTC. Its translation: CASSPGQGAYEQYF.

The J gene is TRBJ1-1, the V gene TRBV5-1; D gene ambiguous. The V and J ends lost 1 base and 0 bases respectively, with 7 bases between them. CDR1 is SGHRS, CDR2 YFSETQ, per germline. The CDR3 consists of 14 residues. The CDR3 DNA sequence: TGCGCCAGCAGCTTGCCCAGTCTGAACACTGAAGCTTTCTTT. It translates to CASSLPSLNTEAFF.

The V gene is TRBV4-1, the J gene TRBJ1-2, with D perhaps matching TRBD1 (6 bases). In germline, CDR1 is MGHRA, CDR2 YSYEKL. V shed 0 bases and J shed 4 bases, with 12 bases lying between them. The CDR3 consists of 15 residues. The CDR3 coding sequence is TGCGCCAGCAGCCAAGACCAGGGGAGCGGCTATGGCTACACCTTC. Translation gives CASSQDQGSGYGYTF.

This chain connects TRBV24-1 to TRBJ2-5, with 16 nucleotides matching TRBD2. V gave up 1 base and J gave up 5 bases; unmatched junction bases: 6. Per the germline V gene, CDR1 is KGHDR and CDR2 is SFDVKD. The CDR3 has 18 amino acids. The CDR3 sequence: CATSDLGTSGGAYETQYF. CDR3 sequence (DNA): TGTGCCACCAGTGATTTAGGGACTAGCGGGGGGGCCTACGAGACCCAGTACTTC.

This clone was seen a few times. The J gene is TRBJ1-5, the V gene TRBV19, with 7 bases lining up with TRBD1. The germline V gene encodes CDR1 LNHDA and CDR2 SQIVND (reference sequence). V lost 4 bases and J lost 7; bases outside the gene matches: 13. The CDR3 runs 16 residues. The CDR3 DNA reads TGTGCCAGTAGTACCCCGACAGGGTTAGTAGGGCAGCCCCAGCATTTT. Translation: CASSTPTGLVGQPQHF.

This chain links TRBV5-6 with TRBJ1-2; 7 bases match TRBD1. Trimming cost V 7 bases and J 4 bases; bases outside gene matches: 4. This CDR3 comprises 12 residues. In germline, CDR1 is SGHDT, CDR2 YYEEEE. This chain's CDR3 is CASVGQAYGYTF. CDR3 nucleotides: TGTGCCAGCGTCGGACAGGCCTATGGCTACACCTTC.

This clone was seen a single time. The J gene is TRBJ1-1, the V gene TRBV25-1; no firm D call. This CDR3 has 12 residues. V lost 5 bases and J 1 base, leaving 5 bases between the germline ends. The germline gives CDR1 MGHDK, CDR2 SYGVNS. CDR3 DNA: TGTGCCAGCAGTAACGGGAACACTGAAGCTTTCTTT. It specifies CASSNGNTEAFF.

Only one count was recorded for this clone. The rearrangement uses TRBV15 and TRBJ1-5; possible D gene TRBD1, 6 bases. Per germline, CDR1 LNHNV and CDR2 YYDKDF (reference sequence). This CDR3 region has 15 residues. Trimming left V 3 bases short and J 0 bases short, with 9 bases between. This CDR3 reads CATSSGTSSNQPQHF. CDR3 nucleotide sequence: TGTGCCACCAGCAGCGGGACATCTAGCAATCAGCCCCAGCATTTT.

The V call is TRBV19, the J call TRBJ1-4; the D is unclear. The CDR3 loop spans 13 amino acids. V lost 8 bases and J 2 bases, leaving 9 bases between the germline ends. The germline V gene encodes CDR1 LNHDA and CDR2 SQIVND (reference sequence). This CDR3 is CASSVLTNEKLFF. As DNA, the CDR3 is TGTGCCAGTTCGGTCTTGACTAATGAAAAACTGTTTTTT.

The chain uses TRBV13 and TRBJ1-1, with TRBD1 identical over 8 bases. There are 12 residues in the CDR3. Germline V gives CDR1 PRHDT, CDR2 FYEKMQ (reference sequence). Trimming at V came to 2 bases and at J to 11 bases, leaving 4 bases not matched to a gene. The CDR3 DNA sequence: TGTGCCAGCAGCTTACGGGACAGGCGGGCTTTCTTT. Protein: CASSLRDRRAFF.

To note about this clone: The junction does not match germline at one end; this may be a read error. The chain links TRBV18 to TRBJ2-5; 9 bases align to TRBD1. CDR3 size: 16 residues. The V gene's germline CDR1 is KGHSH and CDR2 LQKENI. CDR3 amino acids: CASSSPGTGRSETQYF. The CDR3 region has the DNA TGTGCCAGCTCATCACCCGGGACAGGGAGGTCAGAGACCCAGTACTTC.

The gene calls are TRBV6-1 and TRBJ1-1; maybe TRBD1 (5 bases). V was shortened by 3 bases and J by 3 bases, with 14 bases between the two germline ends. CDR1 and CDR2 (germline): MNHNS, SASEGT. CDR3 length equals 15 residues. CDR3 DNA: TGTGCCAGCAGTGACCTCAGGGAGGCGGACACTGAAGCTTTCTTT. Its translation: CASSDLREADTEAFF.

This chain connects TRBV24-1 to TRBJ2-7, with D possibly TRBD1 on 5 matching bases. V shed 3 bases and J shed 5 bases, with 10 bases lying between them. This CDR3 comprises 13 residues. Per germline, CDR1 KGHDR and CDR2 SFDVKD. The CDR3 DNA is TGTGCCACCAGTGATCAGGGTTTGGACGAGCAGTACTTC. Translation gives CATSDQGLDEQYF.

The CDR3 is CASVGNSYEQYF. CDR3 sequence (DNA): TGTGCCAGCGTGGGCAACTCCTACGAGCAGTACTTC. V is TRBV7-9 and J is TRBJ2-7; D gene ambiguous. Per germline, CDR1 SEHNR and CDR2 FQNEAQ (reference sequence). V lost 8 bases, J lost 0 bases, and 8 bases lay in between. The CDR3 runs 12 residues. Full variable domain (rest looked up from reference TRBV7-9 and TRBJ2-7): DTGVSQNPRHKITKRGQNVTFRCDPISEHNRLYWYRQTLGQGPEFLTYFQNEAQLEKSRLLSDRFSAERPKGSFSTLEIQRTEQGDSAMYLCASVGNSYEQYFGPGTRLTVT.

The rearrangement uses TRBV30 and TRBJ2-1; unclear D gene. CDR1 is GTSNPN and CDR2 is SVGIG in the germline V gene (reference sequence). The CDR3 loop spans 13 amino acids. Trimming pared 1 base from V and 2 bases from J, leaving 6 bases between. CDR3 residues: CAWSGAAYNEQFF. The CDR3 DNA is TGTGCCTGGAGTGGGGCTGCCTACAATGAGCAGTTCTTC.